This TCR beta chain originates from a study of response to subunit inactivated influenza vaccine. This clonotype has more than one count but fewer than ten. Using its own MiXCR run on the RT-PCR reads, TCRdb lists one record per CDR3 protein. The sample carries under 200,000 distinct CDR3 sequences, approximately 12% recorded once. This sample was also put to use in a study of T cells expressing NK-cell markers. That paper adds: What made the TCR beta cDNA was 5'RACE template switching with UMIs. All TCR beta repertoires analysed originated from sorted CD3+CD56+NKG2C+, CD3+CD56+NKG2C- and CD3+CD56-NKG2C+ T cells. In the group of eight sequenced donors, seven were HCMV-seropositive and one was seronegative. As a fraction of CD8+ T cells, dominant NKG2C+ clonotypes reached about 1.0-7.0% in a handful of donors. Among several donors, these clonotypes also ranked first in the CD3+CD56-NKG2C+ fraction.

Specimen: CD8+ T cells sorted from PBMCs, collected 11 to 12 days after vaccination. The sequence derives from a man between 50 and 59 years old who received an inactivated influenza vaccine.

The CDR3 loop is CASSGQYDGYTF. CDR3 DNA: TGTGCCAGTTCCGGACAGTATGATGGCTACACCTTC. The rearrangement joins TRBV3-1 to TRBJ1-2; tentatively, D is TRBD1 (6 bases). CDR1 LGHDT and CDR2 YNNKEL come from the germline V gene (reference sequence). V lost 9 bases to trimming and J lost 6 bases, with 14 bases between them. The CDR3 loop spans 12 amino acids.